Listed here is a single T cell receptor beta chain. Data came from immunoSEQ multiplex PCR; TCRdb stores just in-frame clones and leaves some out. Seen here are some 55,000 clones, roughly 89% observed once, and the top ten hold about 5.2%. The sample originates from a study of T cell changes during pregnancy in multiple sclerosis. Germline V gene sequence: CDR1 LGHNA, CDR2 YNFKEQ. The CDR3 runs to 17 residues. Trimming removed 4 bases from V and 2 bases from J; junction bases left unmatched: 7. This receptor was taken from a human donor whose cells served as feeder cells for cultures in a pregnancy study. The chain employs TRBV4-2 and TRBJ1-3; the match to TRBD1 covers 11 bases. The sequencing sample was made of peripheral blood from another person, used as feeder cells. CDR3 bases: TGTGCCAGCAGCCTAATGGGACAGGGGGGAGCTGGAAACACCATATATTTT. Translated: CASSLMGQGGAGNTIYF.